These T cell receptor beta chains were read from a single sample in a study of shared clonotypes between healthy human individuals. Repertoires were generated with immunoSEQ multiplex PCR, while TCRdb's copy carries only in-frame clones and drops some. The data hold 2.5 million or so clones, with around nine tenths observed a single time. Sample: naive CD4+ T cells sorted from blood. Source of these receptors: a man aged 18 to 30 in good health. Both conserved end residues are part of each CDR3. Fields, in order: V gene, D gene, clone size, J gene, CDR3 DNA, CDR3 protein. A D gene is named only where the DNA matches it firmly. Size values are once, few and many counts, or a class for expanded clones, and some rows have none.

>TRBV11-2|TRBD2|.|TRBJ2-3
TGTGCCAGCAGCTTAGACACCGGGACTACCTCAGATACGCAGTATTTT
CASSLDTGTTSDTQYF
>TRBV7-2|.|.|TRBJ2-7
TGTGCCAGCAGCCCCCCGCGCCCATCCTACGAGCAGTACTTC
CASSPPRPSYEQYF
>TRBV5-1|.|.|TRBJ1-1
TGCGCCAGCAGCTTGGTTGGGGTACCTGAAGCTTTCTTT
CASSLVGVPEAFF
>TRBV4-2|TRBD2|.|TRBJ2-7
TGTGCCAGCAGCCCGGGGGGGTACGAGCAGTACTTC
CASSPGGYEQYF
>TRBV30|.|.|TRBJ2-7
TGTGCCTGGAGCAGAAGCGGGTACGAGCAGTACTTC
CAWSRSGYEQYF
>TRBV7-9|TRBD1|.|TRBJ1-1
TGTGCCAGCAGCTTAGAGGGACAGGGGGTGACGAAGTCTTTCTTT
CASSLEGQGVTKSFF
>TRBV5-1|TRBD1|.|TRBJ2-7
TGCGCCAGCAGCTTAGCCGGGACAGGGATCCACGAGCAGTACTTC
CASSLAGTGIHEQYF
>TRBV30|TRBD2|.|TRBJ2-1
TGTGCCTGGAGTGGCGGGAGCAAGTACAATGAGCAGTTCTTC
CAWSGGSKYNEQFF
>TRBV30|.|.|TRBJ2-5
TGTGCCTGGAGCCCCCGAGGAATTGGAGAGACCCAGTACTTC
CAWSPRGIGETQYF
>TRBV15|TRBD1|.|TRBJ1-3
TGTGCCACCAGCGGGGGGACAGGGACTGGAAACACCATATATTTT
CATSGGTGTGNTIYF
>TRBV4-1|TRBD1|few|TRBJ1-6
TGCGCCAGCAGCTTCGACAGGGGGGGTTCACCCCTCCACTTT
CASSFDRGGSPLHF
>TRBV19|.|.|TRBJ2-2
TGTGCCAGTAGAAGGGGTTCGGGTACGAACACCGGGGAGCTGTTTTTT
CASRRGSGTNTGELFF
>TRBV7-8|.|.|TRBJ2-7
TGTGCCAGCAGCTTCGAGGGCTCCTACGAGCAGTACTTC
CASSFEGSYEQYF
>TRBV25-1|.|.|TRBJ2-5
TGTGCCAGCAGTCGTTTAGAGGGACTCATCCACCAAGAGACCCAGTACTTC
CASSRLEGLIHQETQYF
>TRBV30|TRBD1|.|TRBJ1-2
TGTGCCTGGAGTCTCGGGCAGGGGGCAGGCTACACCTTC
CAWSLGQGAGYTF
>TRBV6-5|.|.|TRBJ2-7
TGTGCCAGCAGTTACAGGGGGGATTCGGTCGAGCAGTACTTC
CASSYRGDSVEQYF
>TRBV14|.|.|TRBJ1-2
TGTGCCAGCAGCCAAGATCTCTCACTATTGGGCACCTTC
CASSQDLSLLGTF
>TRBV5-1|.|.|TRBJ2-5
TGCGCCAGCAGCTTGGCCTCAAAAGGGACAGAGACCCAGTACTTC
CASSLASKGTETQYF
>TRBV7-9|.|.|TRBJ2-7
TGTGCCAGCAGCTTATCCGAGGGGGACGAGCAGTACTTC
CASSLSEGDEQYF
>TRBV7-6|.|.|TRBJ2-2
TGTGCCAGCAGCTTCCAGGAATCCACCGGGGAGCTGTTTTTT
CASSFQESTGELFF
>TRBV9|.|.|TRBJ2-2
TGTGCCAGCAGCCGGGGGACTACCGGGGAGCTGTTTTTT
CASSRGTTGELFF
>TRBV30|.|.|TRBJ1-6
TGTGCCTGGAGTCAATGGGGGGCCTCCTATAATTCACCCCTCCACTTT
CAWSQWGASYNSPLHF
>TRBV5-1|.|.|TRBJ2-1
TGCGCCAGCAGCTTCTACCCGGACTATGGGGGCCTCAATGAGCAGTTCTTC
CASSFYPDYGGLNEQFF
>TRBV27|.|.|TRBJ1-2
TGTGCCAGCAGATCCCCGAGTATGGGGGCGGCAGGAGGATATGGCTACACCTTC
CASRSPSMGAAGGYGYTF
>TRBV7-9|.|.|TRBJ1-6
TGTGCCAGCAGCTCGGGGCAGCTTTCACCCCTCCACTTT
CASSSGQLSPLHF
>TRBV6-1|.|.|TRBJ1-1
TGTGCCAGCAGTGAACAGGCGAATGCGAACACTGAAGCTTTCTTT
CASSEQANANTEAFF
>TRBV10-3|.|.|TRBJ2-7
TGTGCCATCAGTGGAAGGGCGGATTACGAGCAGTACTTC
CAISGRADYEQYF
>TRBV7-2|.|few|TRBJ2-2
TGTGCCAGCAGCTTCCCTAACACCGGGGAGCTGTTTTTT
CASSFPNTGELFF
>TRBV2|.|.|TRBJ2-5
TGTGCCAGCAGTGAGGAGGGGGGAAAGACCCAGTACTTC
CASSEEGGKTQYF
>TRBV6-1|.|.|TRBJ2-3
TGTGCCAGCAGTGAAGTGGGGGTGACGCAGTATTTT
CASSEVGVTQYF
>TRBV14|.|.|TRBJ2-3
TGTGCCAGCAGCCAAGAATACGGTGGCAGGGGTCGCACAGATACGCAGTATTTT
CASSQEYGGRGRTDTQYF
>TRBV18|TRBD2|once|TRBJ2-5
TGTGCCAGCTCGCTATCGGTCCCGGTGGTAGGGACTAGCGAGAAAATGTACTTC
CASSLSVPVVGTSEKMYF
>TRBV10-3|.|.|TRBJ2-1
TGTGCCATCAGTGTGAGTGGCTCCTACAATGAGCAGTTCTTC
CAISVSGSYNEQFF
>TRBV11-2|TRBD2|.|TRBJ2-7
TGTGCCAGCAGCGAAAACCTAGCGGGGACCTACGAGCAGTACTTC
CASSENLAGTYEQYF
>TRBV11-1|TRBD1|.|TRBJ2-5
TGTGCCAGCAGCTTCCAGGGGGTTCAAGAGACCCAGTACTTC
CASSFQGVQETQYF
>TRBV6-1|.|.|TRBJ2-1
TGTGCCAGCAGTGATACAGGGTCCTACAATGAGCAGTTCTTC
CASSDTGSYNEQFF
>TRBV28|.|.|TRBJ2-3
TGTGCCAGCAGTTTACGGACAGATACGCAGTATTTT
CASSLRTDTQYF
>TRBV7-2|.|once|TRBJ1-2
TGTGCCAGCAGCTCGCGGGCGGGGGAGGACTATGGCTACACCTTC
CASSSRAGEDYGYTF
>TRBV9|.|.|TRBJ2-3
TGTGCCAGCAGTCACACGTCCGGGGGCACAGATACGCAGTATTTT
CASSHTSGGTDTQYF
>TRBV6-5|.|.|TRBJ2-6
TGTGCCAGCACTCAATTCGTCTCTGGGGCCAACGTCCTGACTTTC
CASTQFVSGANVLTF
>TRBV5-1|.|.|TRBJ2-3
TGCGCCAGCAGCATGGGGCGGAGCAGCACAGATACGCAGTATTTT
CASSMGRSSTDTQYF
>TRBV6-1|.|few|TRBJ1-1
TGTGCCAGCATCAACAGGGCCACTGAAGCTTTCTTT
CASINRATEAFF
>TRBV1|.|.|TRBJ1-3
TGCACCAGCAGCCAAAGGGGGAACACCATATATTTT
CTSSQRGNTIYF
>TRBV6-5|.|.|TRBJ2-7
TGTGCCACGTGCCGGGGGCCACAAGCCTACGAGCAGTACTTC
CATCRGPQAYEQYF
>TRBV5-4|.|.|TRBJ2-3
TGTGCCAGCAGCGGGGGGCGGGCTACCACAGATACGCAGTATTTT
CASSGGRATTDTQYF
>TRBV6-6|.|.|TRBJ2-7
TGTGCCAGCAGTCGCGACGGGCGGGCCGAGCAGTACTTC
CASSRDGRAEQYF
>TRBV19|.|.|TRBJ1-6
TGTGCCAGTAGTATAGGGATGGTTTCACCCCTCCACTTT
CASSIGMVSPLHF
>TRBV18|TRBD2|.|TRBJ2-7
TGTGCCAGCTCACCAACTAGCGGGTCCTACGAGCAGTACTTC
CASSPTSGSYEQYF
>TRBV10-1|.|.|TRBJ2-1
TGCGCCAGCAGTGAGTATTTGTATGAGCAGTTCTTC
CASSEYLYEQFF
>TRBV7-9|.|.|TRBJ2-7
TGTGCCAGCAGCTTGGGGCTAGCTATAAAGTACGAGCAGTACTTC
CASSLGLAIKYEQYF
>TRBV10-2|TRBD2|.|TRBJ2-3
TGCGCCAGCAGTGTCCCCCTCTACGGGGGAGGGGCCGATACGCAGTATTTT
CASSVPLYGGGADTQYF
>TRBV10-2|TRBD2|.|TRBJ2-1
TGCGCCAGCCACTCCCTAGCGGAGTCTTACAATGAGCAGTTCTTC
CASHSLAESYNEQFF